This T cell receptor beta chain came from a study of tumor and adjacent non-tumor tissue in lung cancer. Findings and caveats of the study: Compared with tumor, normal lung showed significantly lower TCR diversity.

In regard to this clonotype: The antigen is undetermined. Compared with germline, one end of the junction differs, possibly owing to a read error.

This CDR3 region has 15 residues. The germline V gene encodes CDR1 SGHAT and CDR2 FQDESV (reference sequence). TCRbeta libraries were built with three rounds of nested PCR, modified from ARM-PCR. TCRdb re-derived calls from the multiplex PCR reads in MiXCR, one entry per CDR3 protein. This table has fewer than 85,000 distinct CDR3 sequences, 80% to 85% appearing once. The template was RNA from unsorted bulk tissue. Material for sequencing was lung tumor tissue. The chain combines TRBV11-1 with TRBJ1-1; the D is unclear. This clonotype was sampled from a woman aged 45-59 years with non-small cell lung cancer. The CDR3 is CACSSDDWLNTEASF. Here the CDR3 DNA reads TGTGCCTGCAGCTCCGACGACTGGTTGAACACTGAAGCTTCCTTT.